This TCR beta chain stems from a study of blood T cell repertoires in COVID-19. Study information: Some COVID-19 samples were acute and others convalescent; all came from the United States, Italy and Spain. Nucleic acid was either cDNA or gDNA, and it came from T cells, B-cell-depleted T cells, or PBMCs.

Per the original methods: Reference gene primers were amplified, and this amplification served to estimate nucleated cell counts. This table comes from immunoSEQ multiplex PCR, and its TCRdb copy is limited to in-frame clones, with some not included. V, J and clone size were drawn from that table, and D and trimming were deduced from the DNA. Found here are roughly 440,000 clones, more than 70% of them singletons; the top ten hold about 12%. One Seattle source followed patients from active infection through their disease course. The sequenced sample consisted of peripheral blood. The clonotype was recovered from a woman aged 45 to 65 with COVID-19, enrolled during active disease.

Here the CDR3 reads CAISRQGDTGELFF. The CDR3 coding sequence is TGTGCCATCAGTAGGCAGGGCGACACCGGGGAGCTGTTTTTT. The chain couples TRBV10-3 to TRBJ2-2, with a weak D call TRBD1 (5 bases). CDR1 is ENHRY, CDR2 SYGVKD, per germline. The CDR3 is made up of 14 amino acids. The V end was cut by 5 bases, the J end by 3 bases, with 10 bases between.